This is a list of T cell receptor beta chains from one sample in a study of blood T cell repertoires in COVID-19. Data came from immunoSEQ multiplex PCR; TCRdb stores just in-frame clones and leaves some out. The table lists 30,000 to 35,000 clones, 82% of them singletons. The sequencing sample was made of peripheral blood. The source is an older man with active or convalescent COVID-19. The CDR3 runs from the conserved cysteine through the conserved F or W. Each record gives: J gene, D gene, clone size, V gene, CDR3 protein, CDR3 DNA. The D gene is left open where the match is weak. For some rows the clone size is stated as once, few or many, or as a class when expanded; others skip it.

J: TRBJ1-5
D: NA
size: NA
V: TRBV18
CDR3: CASSSESGPNQPQHF
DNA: TGTGCCAGCTCATCCGAAAGCGGGCCCAATCAGCCCCAGCATTTT

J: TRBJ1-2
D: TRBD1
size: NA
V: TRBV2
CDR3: CASRSPGTGPNYGYTF
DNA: TGTGCCAGCAGATCGCCAGGGACAGGGCCCAACTATGGCTACACCTTC

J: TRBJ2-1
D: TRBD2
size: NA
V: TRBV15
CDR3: CATSSGLAGGRRNEQFF
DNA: TGTGCCACCAGCAGTGGGCTAGCGGGAGGGCGAAGGAATGAGCAGTTCTTC

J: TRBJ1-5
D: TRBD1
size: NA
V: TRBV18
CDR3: CASSPAAGTGNQPQHF
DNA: TGTGCCAGCTCACCAGCGGCCGGGACAGGGAATCAGCCCCAGCATTTT

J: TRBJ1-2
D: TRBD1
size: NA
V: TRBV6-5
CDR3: CASSYGQENYGYTF
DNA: TGTGCCAGCAGTTACGGACAGGAGAACTATGGCTACACCTTC

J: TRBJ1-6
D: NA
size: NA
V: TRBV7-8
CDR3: CASSLALTQPLHF
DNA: TGTGCCAGCAGCTTAGCCCTCACTCAACCCCTCCACTTT

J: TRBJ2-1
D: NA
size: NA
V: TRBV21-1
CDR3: CASVPSGTGVYNEQFF
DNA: TGTGCCAGCGTTCCTTCCGGGACAGGGGTCTACAATGAGCAGTTCTTC

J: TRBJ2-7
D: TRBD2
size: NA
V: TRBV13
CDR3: CASSLAGGRNYEQYF
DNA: TGTGCCAGCAGCTTAGCGGGGGGACGCAACTACGAGCAGTACTTC

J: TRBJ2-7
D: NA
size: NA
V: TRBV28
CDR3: CASSGGSYEQYF
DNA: TGTGCCAGCTCCGGTGGGAGTTACGAGCAGTACTTC

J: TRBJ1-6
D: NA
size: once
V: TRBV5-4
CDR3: CASSLVVGEDSPLHF
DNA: TGTGCCAGCAGCTTGGTTGTCGGGGAGGACTCACCCCTCCACTTT

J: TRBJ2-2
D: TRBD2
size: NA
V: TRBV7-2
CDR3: CASSLNGLANTGELFF
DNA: TGTGCCAGCAGCTTGAATGGACTAGCTAACACCGGGGAGCTGTTTTTT

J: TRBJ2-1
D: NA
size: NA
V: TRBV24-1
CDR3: CATSDPGSGTRGMDEQFF
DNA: TGTGCCACCAGTGACCCAGGTTCCGGGACAAGGGGTATGGATGAGCAGTTCTTC

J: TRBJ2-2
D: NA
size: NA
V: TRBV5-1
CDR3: CASSFPGGTGELFF
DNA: TGCGCCAGCAGCTTCCCAGGGGGGACCGGGGAGCTGTTTTTT

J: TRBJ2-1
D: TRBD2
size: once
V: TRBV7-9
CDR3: CASISSGPSSYNEQFF
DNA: TGTGCCAGCATCTCTAGCGGCCCTAGCTCCTACAATGAGCAGTTCTTC

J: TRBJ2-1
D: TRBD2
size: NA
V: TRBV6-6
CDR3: CASSYGTSGYNEQFF
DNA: TGTGCCAGCAGCTACGGGACTAGCGGATACAATGAGCAGTTCTTC

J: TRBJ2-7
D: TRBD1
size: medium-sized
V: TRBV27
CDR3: CASSFGQGYEQYF
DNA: TGTGCCAGCAGTTTCGGACAGGGCTACGAGCAGTACTTC

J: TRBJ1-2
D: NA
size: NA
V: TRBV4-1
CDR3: CASSRPSEAFNGYTF
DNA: TGCGCCAGCAGCCGCCCCTCGGAGGCATTTAATGGCTACACCTTC

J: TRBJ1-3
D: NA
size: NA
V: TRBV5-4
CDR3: CASSPELGNTIYF
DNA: TGTGCCAGCAGCCCGGAGCTCGGAAACACCATATATTTT

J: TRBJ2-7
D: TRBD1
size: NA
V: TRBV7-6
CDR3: CASSSVQGDEQYF
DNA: TGTGCCAGCAGCTCGGTACAGGGGGACGAGCAGTACTTC

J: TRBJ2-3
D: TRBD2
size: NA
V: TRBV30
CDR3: CAWKAGLAGGRDTQYF
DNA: TGTGCCTGGAAGGCCGGACTAGCGGGAGGCCGCGATACGCAGTATTTT

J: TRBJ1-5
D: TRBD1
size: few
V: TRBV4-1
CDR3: CASSPSRGGNQPQHF
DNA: TGCGCCAGCAGCCCCTCCAGGGGGGGCAATCAGCCCCAGCATTTT

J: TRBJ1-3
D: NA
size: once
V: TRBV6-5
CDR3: CASKPQGTGNTIYF
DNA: TGTGCCAGCAAGCCACAGGGAACTGGAAACACCATATATTTT

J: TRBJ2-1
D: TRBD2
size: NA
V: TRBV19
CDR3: CASSMSLAGGNYEQFF
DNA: TGTGCCAGTAGTATGAGCCTAGCGGGTGGGAATTATGAGCAGTTCTTC

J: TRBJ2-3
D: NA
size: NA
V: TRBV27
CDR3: CASSFARIRADTQYF
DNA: TGTGCCAGCAGTTTTGCCAGGATTCGAGCAGATACGCAGTATTTT

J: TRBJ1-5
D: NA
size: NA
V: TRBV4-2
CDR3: CASSHTSRGASQPQHF
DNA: TGTGCCAGCAGCCATACAAGCAGGGGCGCGAGTCAGCCCCAGCATTTT

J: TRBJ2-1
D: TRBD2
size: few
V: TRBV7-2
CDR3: CASSLDGGGSSYNEQFF
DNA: TGTGCCAGCAGCTTAGATGGCGGGGGGAGCTCCTACAATGAGCAGTTCTTC

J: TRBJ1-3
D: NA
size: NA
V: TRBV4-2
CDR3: CASSQAEGGQWRGNTIYF
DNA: TGTGCCAGCAGCCAAGCGGAGGGTGGGCAGTGGAGAGGAAACACCATATATTTT

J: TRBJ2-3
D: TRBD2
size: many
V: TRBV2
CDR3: CATKAGLAGGQGDTQYF
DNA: TGTGCCACAAAGGCGGGACTAGCGGGAGGGCAGGGAGATACGCAGTATTTT

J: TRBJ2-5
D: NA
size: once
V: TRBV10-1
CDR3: CASSERIGGSQETQYF
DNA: TGCGCCAGCAGTGAGAGGATTGGGGGGTCCCAAGAGACCCAGTACTTC

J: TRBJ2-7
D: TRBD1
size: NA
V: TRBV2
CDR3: CASTWDSSYEQYF
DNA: TGTGCCAGCACCTGGGACAGCTCCTACGAGCAGTACTTC

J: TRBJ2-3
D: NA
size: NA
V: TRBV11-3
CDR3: CASSLRVTDTQYF
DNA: TGTGCCAGCAGCTTACGAGTCACAGATACGCAGTATTTT

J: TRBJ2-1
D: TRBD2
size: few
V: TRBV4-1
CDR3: CASRRGMASGRINDEQFF
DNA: TGCGCCTCCCGCAGGGGTATGGCAAGCGGGAGGATTAATGATGAGCAGTTCTTC

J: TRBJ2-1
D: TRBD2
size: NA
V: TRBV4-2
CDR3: CASSQAWLAGVRGVGNEQFF
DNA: TGTGCCAGCAGCCAGGCCTGGCTAGCGGGAGTTAGAGGGGTGGGCAATGAGCAGTTCTTC